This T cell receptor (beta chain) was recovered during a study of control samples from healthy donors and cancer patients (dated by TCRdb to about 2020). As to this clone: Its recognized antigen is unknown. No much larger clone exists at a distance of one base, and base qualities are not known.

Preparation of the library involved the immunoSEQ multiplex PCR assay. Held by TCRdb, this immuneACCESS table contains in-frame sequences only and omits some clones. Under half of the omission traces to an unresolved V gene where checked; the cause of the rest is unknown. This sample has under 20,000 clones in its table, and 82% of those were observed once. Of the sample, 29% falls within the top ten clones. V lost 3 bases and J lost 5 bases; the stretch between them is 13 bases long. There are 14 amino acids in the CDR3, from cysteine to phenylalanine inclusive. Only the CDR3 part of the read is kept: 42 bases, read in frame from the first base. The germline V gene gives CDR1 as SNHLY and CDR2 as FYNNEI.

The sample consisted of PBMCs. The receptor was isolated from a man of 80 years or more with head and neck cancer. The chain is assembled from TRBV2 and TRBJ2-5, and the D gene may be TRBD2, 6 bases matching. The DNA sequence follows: TGTGCCAGCAGTGATGTAGGAGGGTGGGAGACCCAGTACTTC. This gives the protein CASSDVGGWETQYF.